Each of the 7 T cell receptor beta chains below was sequenced from the same sample in a study of metastatic and nonmetastatic thyroid tumors (dated by TCRdb to about 2020). The method was PCR. The instrument was an Illumina HiSeq 4000. TCRdb's own reprocessing of the public reads used fastp at Q25 and MiXCR and kept productive beta chains. The sample profile shows tens of thousands of clones; roughly a quarter of them were found once. The ten largest clonotypes hold about 14% of the sample. Before undergoing thyroid surgery, none of the patients had been given any kind of treatment. The sequenced material came from tumor tissue. The source of these receptors is a female donor with papillary thyroid cancer or a benign thyroid nodule (not recorded which). Some clones in this sample may be carry-over from other donors' samples.

The J gene is TRBJ2-1, the V gene TRBV5-1; 9 bases agree with TRBD1. V dropped 2 bases and J dropped 8; count of bases not matched to a gene: 5. The CDR3 sequence is 14 residues long. Germline V gives CDR1 SGHRS, CDR2 YFSETQ. The CDR3 is CASSFGTGLDEQFF. The CDR3 coding sequence is TGCGCCAGCAGCTTTGGGACAGGGTTGGATGAGCAGTTCTTC. The whole variable domain, filled in from reference TRBV5-1 and TRBJ2-1, reads KAGVTQTPRYLIKTRGQQVTLSCSPISGHRSVSWYQQTPGQGLQFLFEYFSETQRNKGNFPGRFSGRQFSNSRSEMNVSTLELGDSALYLCASSFGTGLDEQFFGPGTRLTVL.

The table lists this clone with a count of one. V and J are TRBV6-4 and TRBJ2-6; D is ambiguous. The CDR3 totals 16 residues. The V gene's germline CDR1 is MRHNA and CDR2 SNTAGT. V gave up 0 bases and J gave up 6 bases, with 12 bases separating them. CDR3 sequence reads: CASSDSPRSLANVLTF. CDR3 DNA sequence: TGTGCCAGCAGTGACTCGCCCCGCTCTTTGGCCAACGTCCTGACTTTC.

There are a few counts of this clone. This rearrangement joins TRBV6-2 or TRBV6-3 to TRBJ2-3; D gene ambiguous. Germline CDR1 reads MNHEY; CDR2 reads SVGEGT. The CDR3 extends over 16 amino acids. V was shortened by 0 bases and J by 3 bases, with 13 bases between the two germline ends. The CDR3 spells CASSYSAFGETDTQYF. In DNA, the CDR3 is TGTGCCAGCAGTTACTCTGCTTTTGGAGAGACAGATACGCAGTATTTT.

The CDR3 region has the DNA TGTGCCACCAGTGCACGAACAGAGCCTATAGATACGCAGTATTTT. It is translated as CATSARTEPIDTQYF. The chain links TRBV24-1 to TRBJ2-3; D is uncertain. Germline V lookup: CDR1 KGHDR, CDR2 SFDVKD. The CDR3 has 15 amino acids. V shed 5 bases and J shed 5 bases, with 16 bases lying between them.

This clone was seen a handful of times. A read error may produce the germline difference seen at one junction end. V and J are TRBV15 and TRBJ1-4, with D possibly matching TRBD1 (5 bases). Per the germline V gene, CDR1 is LNHNV and CDR2 is YYDKDF (reference sequence). The CDR3 consists of 15 residues. CDR3 sequence (DNA): TGTGCCTCCAGCCTCAGGGTCTCAACTAATGAAAAACTGTTTTTT. Protein product: CASSLRVSTNEKLFF.

The gene calls are TRBV3-1 and TRBJ2-7; 11 bases align to TRBD2. Germline loops: CDR1 LGHDT, CDR2 YNNKEL (reference sequence). The trim removed 4 bases at V and 2 bases at J, leaving 13 bases unmatched. This CDR3 spans 18 amino acids. The CDR3 is CASSPGGWLAGGTYEQYF. The CDR3 DNA sequence: TGTGCCAGCAGCCCGGGGGGCTGGCTAGCGGGAGGAACCTACGAGCAGTACTTC.

The chain combines TRBV27 with TRBJ2-2, with TRBD1 as a possible D gene (5 bases). The CDR3 extends over 13 amino acids. V lost 7 bases, J lost 4 bases, and 10 bases lay in between. From germline, CDR1 is MNHEY and CDR2 SMNVEV (reference sequence). This chain's CDR3 is CASTADSTGELFF. CDR3 DNA: TGTGCCAGCACCGCCGACAGCACCGGGGAGCTGTTTTTT.